This passage covers 16 T cell receptor beta chains from one sample sequenced in a study of CD4 and CD8 cells across lung adenocarcinoma regions. TCRdb re-called the PCR reads through MiXCR, storing one row per CDR3 protein. The data contain roughly 17,000 distinct CDR3 sequences, over 50% of them seen just once; the ten biggest clones take up approximately 32%. Material for sequencing was CD8+ T cells from the center of a lung tumor. These receptors were taken from a female donor with lung adenocarcinoma. The CD4 and CD8 labels of this study may be unreliable.

The J gene is TRBJ2-4, the V gene TRBV6-1; maybe TRBD2 (6 bases). Germline values: CDR1 MNHNS, CDR2 SASEGT. Trimming took 3 bases from V and 10 from J, leaving 22 bases between them. The CDR3 totals 16 residues. DNA for the CDR3: TGTGCCAGCAGTGACGCGGGGCGGGGCGCCAGAGATATTCAGTACTTC. This codes for CASSDAGRGARDIQYF.

J is TRBJ2-5 and V is TRBV27; 9 nucleotides match TRBD1. The J call is doubtful: the DNA matches TRBJ2-1 better. CDR3 length: 13 amino acids. Per germline, CDR1 MNHEY and CDR2 SMNVEV (reference sequence). DNA for the CDR3: TGTGCCAGCAGTGACAGGGGGTACAATGAGCAGTTCTTC. Encoded protein: CASSDRGYNEQFF.

As for this clonotype: An end of the junction differs from the germline gene, which may be a read error. The chain joins TRBV6-1 to TRBJ2-5, with 8 bases that match TRBD2. CDR3 length: 16 residues. Germline CDR1 and CDR2: MNHNS and SASEGT. The chain's CDR3 is CASSPSGHPTQDTQYF. The CDR3 nucleotides read TGTGCCAGCAGTCCTAGCGGGCACCCAACCCAAGATACGCAGTACTTT.

Remarks on this clonotype: Sequence at one end of the junction differs from germline and may be a read error. The chain has TRBV5-1 and TRBJ1-1, with D tentatively TRBD1 (6 bases). The CDR3 length is 15 residues. The germline CDR1 and CDR2 sequences are SGHRS and YFSETQ. The CDR3 DNA is TGCGCCAGCCAACCCGGGGGGGCCAGGGTCACTGAAGCCTCCTTC. It specifies CASQPGGARVTEASF.

This chain links TRBV6-4 with TRBJ2-3; 8 positions match TRBD2. Trimming cost V 2 bases and J 4 bases; bases outside gene matches: 5. This CDR3 contains 15 residues. Germline CDR1 is MRHNA and CDR2 is SNTAGT. The CDR3, as DNA: TGTGCCAGCAGTGACGGGAGCGGGAGTGCAGATACGCAGTATTTT. This sequence encodes CASSDGSGSADTQYF.

This clonotype was recorded many times. The chain combines TRBV6-1 with TRBJ2-1; D gene ambiguous. V was clipped by 1 base and J by 8 bases, with 9 bases between them. CDR3 length: 13 residues. Per germline, CDR1 MNHNS and CDR2 SASEGT. CDR3 sequence reads: CASSEGTSDEQFF. CDR3 DNA: TGTGCCAGCAGTGAAGGGACCAGCGATGAGCAGTTCTTC.

Regarding this clonotype: Germline and junction disagree at one end, which may indicate a read error. The V gene is TRBV6-1, the J gene TRBJ2-5; TRBD2 agrees at 7 bases. In germline, CDR1 is MNHNS, CDR2 SASEGT. There are 16 residues in the CDR3. CDR3 residues: CASRGSGRRDPETQYF. The CDR3 coding sequence is TGTGCCAGCAGGGGTAGCGGGCGCCGAGACCCAGAGACGCAGTACTTC.

This clonotype was observed at least ten times. This chain links TRBV10-2 with TRBJ2-7; 16 nucleotides agree with TRBD2. V lost 8 bases and J lost 0; bases outside the gene matches: 1. The CDR3 runs 15 residues. Germline CDR1 WSHSY, CDR2 SAAADI. The CDR3 DNA reads as TGCGCCAGCGGGACTAGCGGGGGGGCCTCCTACGAGCAGTACTTC. Protein sequence: CASGTSGGASYEQYF.

The sample holds many counts of this clonotype. V gene TRBV11-2 combines with J gene TRBJ1-2; 7 nucleotides match TRBD1. The CDR3 totals 15 residues. Germline assignment: CDR1 SGHAT and CDR2 FQNNGV. V trimming: 5 bases; J trimming: 3 bases; junction bases outside the gene matches: 9. CDR3 DNA sequence: TGTGCCAGCAGCCAGAGGGGGCGCGGGGACTATGGCTACACCTTC. Residues: CASSQRGRGDYGYTF.

Judged by abundance, this clonotype is medium-sized. The rearrangement links TRBV6-5 to TRBJ1-3, with D maybe TRBD1 (5 bases). Germline-derived CDR1 and CDR2 are MNHEY and SVGAGI. V was cut by 2 bases and J by 3 bases, with 20 bases left in between. There are 18 residues in the CDR3. Here the CDR3 DNA reads TGTGCCAGCAGTTACGGGGCGCCGGGCGGGGGATATGGAAACACCATATATTTT. This translates into CASSYGAPGGGYGNTIYF.

The rearrangement joins TRBV6-1 to TRBJ2-1; 11 bases align to TRBD2. CDR1 and CDR2 (germline): MNHNS, SASEGT. V shed 6 bases and J 10 bases; nucleotides not matched to a gene: 8. The CDR3 extends over 14 amino acids. The CDR3 sequence: CASRTLAGAGEQFF. The CDR3 nucleotides are TGTGCCAGCAGGACACTAGCGGGGGCGGGAGAGCAGTTCTTC.

The genes are TRBV6-4 and TRBJ2-3; D is unclear. Germline V gene lookup returns CDR1 MRHNA and CDR2 SNTAGT. Trimming removed 4 bases at V and 1 base at J, with 12 bases between. CDR3 length equals 15 residues. The DNA for the CDR3 is TGTGCCAGCAGTGTGAGTAGCTGGGGCACAGATACGCAGTATTTT. This codes for CASSVSSWGTDTQYF.

The V and J genes are TRBV20-1 and TRBJ2-1; the match to TRBD2 covers 8 bases. Germline V gene lookup returns CDR1 DFQATT and CDR2 SNEGSKA (reference sequence). This CDR3 is built from 11 residues. V shed 6 bases, J shed 12 bases, and the junction held 7 bases outside the gene matches. The CDR3 sequence: CSAPGLALQFF. For the CDR3, the DNA is TGCAGTGCACCTGGACTAGCTTTGCAGTTCTTC.

The chain joins TRBV6-1 to TRBJ2-2; 9 positions match TRBD1. The CDR3 length is 13 residues. Per germline, CDR1 MNHNS and CDR2 SASEGT. V shed 8 bases, J shed 4 bases, and the junction held 2 bases outside the gene matches. The CDR3 nucleotides are TGTGCCAGCGGACAGGGGAGCACCGGGGAGCTGTTTTTT. This gives the protein CASGQGSTGELFF.

V is TRBV6-1 and J is TRBJ2-4; the D call may be TRBD1 or TRBD2 (5 bases each). There are 16 residues in the CDR3. V lost 8 bases, J lost 13 bases, and 30 bases lay in between. The germline V gene encodes CDR1 MNHNS and CDR2 SASEGT. The CDR3 region is CASRPTGQRTKDTQYF. The CDR3 region has the DNA TGTGCCAGCCGTCCCACGGGGCAGCGAACCAAAGACACGCAGTACTTC.

With regard to this clonotype: A junction boundary mismatches the germline segment, possibly from a read error. The chain uses TRBV6-1 and TRBJ2-4, with a weak D call TRBD1 (5 bases). Germline values: CDR1 MNHNS, CDR2 SASEGT. The CDR3 runs 16 residues. The CDR3 loop is CASTALGLWGKDIQYF. The DNA of the CDR3 is TGTGCCAGCACCGCCCTGGGCTTGTGGGGCAAAGATATTCAGTACTTT.